This is a list of T cell receptor beta chains from one sample in a study of blood T cell repertoires in COVID-19. The repertoire was sequenced with immunoSEQ multiplex PCR; TCRdb's copy has only in-frame clones and lacks some. The sample shows roughly 100,000 clones, about 90% of them seen only once. Material: peripheral blood. Receptors were obtained from a man between 50 and 59 years old with acute or convalescent COVID-19. Both conserved end residues are part of each CDR3. D genes are given only for firm matches. Some rows mark clone size as missing; the rest say once, few, many or name a class of expanded clone.

NA	NA	TRBV19	TRBJ1-6	CASSISKDNSPLHF	TGTGCCAGTAGTATCAGTAAAGATAATTCACCCCTCCACTTT
NA	NA	TRBV29-1	TRBJ2-5	CSVVPPVEETQYF	TGCAGCGTTGTCCCCCCGGTGGAGGAGACCCAGTACTTC
NA	NA	TRBV2	TRBJ2-6	CASRTRGGANVLTF	TGTGCCAGCAGGACCAGGGGTGGGGCCAACGTCCTGACTTTC
NA	NA	TRBV28	TRBJ1-2	CASTIGYGYTF	TGTGCCAGCACGATCGGCTATGGCTACACCTTC
TRBD1	NA	TRBV5-1	TRBJ2-5	CASGSGQGFQETQYF	TGCGCCAGCGGTAGCGGACAGGGCTTCCAAGAGACCCAGTACTTC
TRBD1	NA	TRBV24-1	TRBJ1-5	CATSDPGTGGENQPQHF	TGTGCCACCAGTGACCCTGGGACAGGGGGCGAAAATCAGCCCCAGCATTTT
NA	NA	TRBV27	TRBJ2-5	CASSLWPQETQYF	TGTGCCAGCAGTTTATGGCCACAGGAGACCCAGTACTTC
NA	NA	TRBV28	TRBJ2-2	CASRGPNTGELFF	TGTGCCAGCAGGGGCCCAAACACCGGGGAGCTGTTTTTT
NA	NA	TRBV12-5	TRBJ2-1	CASGWLATPRNEQFF	TGTGCTAGTGGTTGGCTAGCCACCCCCCGCAATGAGCAGTTCTTC
TRBD2	few	TRBV27	TRBJ2-1	CASSFSGTSYNEQFF	TGTGCCAGCAGTTTTAGCGGGACTTCCTACAATGAGCAGTTCTTC
NA	NA	TRBV5-4	TRBJ2-1	CASSAPNRNEQFF	TGTGCCAGCAGCGCACCTAACCGCAATGAGCAGTTCTTC
TRBD1	once	TRBV28	TRBJ2-5	CASRFTGAGETQYF	TGTGCCAGCAGATTCACAGGGGCCGGAGAGACCCAGTACTTC
NA	NA	TRBV11-3	TRBJ2-2	CASSRGRMNTGELFF	TGTGCCAGCAGCCGAGGGCGCATGAACACCGGGGAGCTGTTTTTT
NA	NA	TRBV2	TRBJ1-5	CASSEGQSNQPQHF	TGTGCCAGCAGTGAAGGACAGTCTAATCAGCCCCAGCATTTT
TRBD1	NA	TRBV29-1	TRBJ1-2	CSALGGQYGYTF	TGCAGCGCCCTAGGGGGACAGTATGGCTACACCTTC
TRBD2	NA	TRBV4-2	TRBJ2-1	CASSQVQRDDNEQFF	TGTGCCAGCAGCCAAGTCCAGCGGGATGACAATGAGCAGTTCTTC
NA	few	TRBV5-4	TRBJ2-3	CASSSGWGADTQYF	TGTGCCAGCAGCTCCGGTTGGGGGGCAGATACGCAGTATTTT
TRBD1	NA	TRBV3-1/TRBV3-2	TRBJ1-4	CASSQGRTGNEKLFF	TGTGCCAGCAGCCAAGGGAGGACAGGGAATGAAAAACTGTTTTTT
NA	NA	TRBV5-4	TRBJ2-2	CASSGGRDTGELFF	TGTGCCAGCAGCGGGGGCAGGGACACCGGGGAGCTGTTTTTT
TRBD2	once	TRBV5-5	TRBJ2-2	CASGLRGSEVTGELFF	TGTGCCAGTGGGCTGCGCGGGAGTGAGGTCACCGGGGAGCTGTTTTTT
TRBD2	NA	TRBV4-1	TRBJ2-7	CASSRSGGSYEQYF	TGCGCCAGCAGCCGATCGGGAGGCTCCTACGAGCAGTACTTC
TRBD1	once	TRBV7-9	TRBJ1-1	CASSGGQGRGITEAFF	TGTGCCAGCAGCGGAGGACAGGGAAGGGGGATCACTGAAGCTTTCTTT
NA	NA	TRBV20-1	TRBJ2-7	CSASFTGPYYEQYF	TGCAGTGCTAGTTTTACAGGGCCCTACTACGAGCAGTACTTC
TRBD1	NA	TRBV10-3	TRBJ1-1	CAIRTGTNTEAFF	TGTGCCATCAGGACAGGGACGAACACTGAAGCTTTCTTT
TRBD2	NA	TRBV29-1	TRBJ2-3	CSVNGLAGTDTQYF	TGCAGCGTGAATGGACTAGCGGGAACAGATACGCAGTATTTT
NA	NA	TRBV28	TRBJ1-1	CASSLGIPGTEAFF	TGTGCCAGCAGTTTGGGGATTCCGGGGACTGAAGCTTTCTTT
NA	NA	TRBV16	TRBJ2-7	CASSQDRKTYEQYF	TGTGCCAGCAGCCAAGACAGGAAAACCTACGAGCAGTACTTC
TRBD1	once	TRBV2	TRBJ1-2	CASRTGGKGYTF	TGTGCCAGCAGGACAGGGGGTAAGGGCTACACCTTC
TRBD1	NA	TRBV28	TRBJ1-2	CASSFGTGGYSYTF	TGTGCCAGCAGTTTCGGGACAGGGGGCTATAGCTACACCTTC
TRBD1	once	TRBV30	TRBJ1-6	CAWIPGTGNNSPLHF	TGTGCCTGGATTCCCGGGACAGGAAATAATTCACCCCTCCACTTT
NA	once	TRBV24-1	TRBJ1-5	CATSAGDNSNQPQHF	TGTGCCACCAGTGCCGGGGACAATAGCAATCAGCCCCAGCATTTT
TRBD1	NA	TRBV28	TRBJ1-2	CASSPRGGKTGAGYGYTF	TGTGCCAGCAGTCCTAGAGGGGGGAAAACAGGGGCAGGCTATGGCTACACCTTC
TRBD1	NA	TRBV5-1	TRBJ2-3	CASSWGQGETDTQYF	TGCGCCAGCAGCTGGGGACAGGGGGAAACAGATACGCAGTATTTT
NA	NA	TRBV6-5	TRBJ1-5	CASNPRESGNQPQHF	TGTGCCAGCAACCCCAGGGAAAGTGGCAATCAGCCCCAGCATTTT
TRBD1	once	TRBV25-1	TRBJ2-7	CASSASRTGGTREQYF	TGTGCCAGCAGTGCCTCTAGGACAGGGGGCACAAGGGAGCAGTACTTC
TRBD1	many	TRBV5-1	TRBJ1-1	CASSLDRGNTEAFF	TGCGCCAGCAGCTTGGACAGGGGGAACACTGAAGCTTTCTTT
NA	once	TRBV27	TRBJ2-2	CASSLAGPITGELFF	TGTGCCAGCAGTTTAGCGGGACCGATAACCGGGGAGCTGTTTTTT
TRBD1	NA	TRBV2	TRBJ2-7	CASMRQGAYEQYF	TGTGCCAGCATGAGACAGGGTGCGTACGAGCAGTACTTC
NA	NA	TRBV14	TRBJ2-1	CASSQDFRDSSFWRVYNEQFF	TGTGCCAGCAGCCAAGATTTCAGGGACAGTAGTTTTTGGAGGGTTTACAATGAGCAGTTCTTC
TRBD1	NA	TRBV10-3	TRBJ2-2	CAISTGGITGELFF	TGTGCCATCTCGACAGGGGGGATCACCGGGGAGCTGTTTTTT
NA	NA	TRBV4-2	TRBJ2-7	CASSQEIGQSSYEQYF	TGTGCCAGCAGCCAAGAAATCGGACAGAGCTCCTACGAGCAGTACTTC
TRBD2	NA	TRBV4-1	TRBJ2-1	CASSPVGTSSYNEQFF	TGCGCCAGCAGCCCCGTTGGGACTAGCAGCTACAATGAGCAGTTCTTC
TRBD1	NA	TRBV6-1	TRBJ1-6	CASSELVGTGWSPLHF	TGTGCCAGCAGTGAATTGGTTGGGACAGGCTGGTCACCCCTCCACTTT
TRBD2	NA	TRBV29-1	TRBJ2-1	CSVEPSGSGTYNEQFF	TGCAGCGTTGAACCTAGCGGGAGTGGAACCTACAATGAGCAGTTCTTC
NA	NA	TRBV5-4	TRBJ2-1	CASSSGTLLYNEQFF	TGTGCCAGCAGCTCTGGGACACTTCTGTACAATGAGCAGTTCTTC
TRBD2	NA	TRBV11-3	TRBJ2-7	CASSLGGSYEQYF	TGTGCCAGCAGCTTGGGGGGGAGCTACGAGCAGTACTTC
NA	few	TRBV4-1	TRBJ2-7	CASSPGPLHRDIYEQYF	TGCGCCAGCAGCCCTGGCCCTCTTCACCGGGACATTTACGAGCAGTACTTC
TRBD1	NA	TRBV12-3/TRBV12-4	TRBJ2-5	CASSSVRGETQYF	TGTGCCAGCAGTTCGGTCAGGGGGGAGACCCAGTACTTC
NA	once	TRBV7-9	TRBJ2-1	CASSLPVTLTNEQFF	TGTGCCAGCAGCTTACCGGTTACTCTCACTAATGAGCAGTTCTTC
TRBD1	few	TRBV25-1	TRBJ2-3	CASRGQGSDTQYF	TGTGCCAGCAGAGGACAGGGATCAGATACGCAGTATTTT
NA	once	TRBV30	TRBJ1-1	CAWNRGNTEAFF	TGTGCCTGGAACCGGGGGAACACTGAAGCTTTCTTT
NA	NA	TRBV11-2	TRBJ2-1	CASSLGWGGHEQFF	TGTGCCAGCAGCCTAGGGTGGGGGGGGCATGAGCAGTTCTTC
TRBD1	NA	TRBV15	TRBJ2-3	CATRSGTGSGTDTQYF	TGTGCCACCAGATCCGGGACAGGGTCGGGCACAGATACGCAGTATTTT
TRBD2	once	TRBV20-1	TRBJ2-3	CSASKGTSGRDTDTQYF	TGCAGTGCTAGTAAGGGGACTAGCGGGAGGGACACAGATACGCAGTATTTT
NA	NA	TRBV5-5	TRBJ1-1	CASSLDRPNTEAFF	TGTGCCAGCAGCTTGGACAGACCGAACACTGAAGCTTTCTTT